What follows are 26 T cell receptor beta chains derived from one specimen sequenced in a study of metastatic and nonmetastatic thyroid tumors. None of the patients had undergone any treatment ahead of thyroid surgery. TCRdb reassembled clones from the PCR reads with MiXCR. The table records 25,000 to 35,000 clones, 4% to 5% of them present only once. Sequenced input: blood. Receptors originate from a female donor with papillary thyroid cancer or a benign thyroid nodule (not recorded which). Some clones in this sample may be carry-over from other donors' samples.

The CDR3 protein is CASSQDIRGRGTQYF. The CDR3 DNA reads TGTGCCAGCAGCCAAGATATTAGAGGGCGAGGTACGCAGTATTTT. This chain connects TRBV14 to TRBJ2-3, with D possibly matching TRBD2 (5 bases). CDR3 length: 15 amino acids. CDR1 and CDR2 from the germline V gene are SGHDN and FVKESK. Deletions cut 0 bases from V and 8 bases from J, with 15 bases between.

This clone was seen only a few times. This chain joins TRBV27 and TRBJ2-1; TRBD1 agrees at 7 bases. The CDR3 spans 15 residues. V lost 3 bases, J lost 3 bases, and 5 bases stayed unmatched. Germline loops: CDR1 MNHEY, CDR2 SMNVEV (reference sequence). This chain's CDR3 is CASSFGQGVYNEQFF. The CDR3 bases are TGTGCCAGCAGTTTTGGGCAGGGGGTCTACAATGAGCAGTTCTTC.

Comment on this clone: The junction and the germline gene differ at one end; a read error may be behind it. The chain uses TRBV28 and TRBJ2-2, with a tentative D call TRBD2 (7 bases). Germline values: CDR1 MDHEN, CDR2 SYDVKM. CDR3 length: 13 amino acids. CDR3 residues: CASTGGVAGELFF. DNA of the CDR3: TGTGCTAGCACGGGGGGCGTCGCCGGGGAGCTGTTTTTT.

The chain is built from TRBV10-3 and TRBJ2-7; D possibly corresponds to TRBD1 (6 bases). Trimming shortened V by 4 bases and J by 3 bases, and 10 bases separated the two germline ends. The CDR3 length is 13 residues. Germline lookup yields CDR1 ENHRY and CDR2 SYGVKD. Written as DNA, the CDR3 is TGTGCCATCAGTGGGAAACAGGGCTACGAGCAGTACTTC. This codes for CAISGKQGYEQYF.

By share of the sample, this clone is medium-sized. This CDR3 reads CASSDYGGNYGYTF. CDR3 DNA sequence: TGTGCCAGCAGTGACTATGGCGGCAACTATGGCTACACCTTC. J is TRBJ1-2 and V is TRBV6-4; no definite D call. The CDR3 length is 14 residues. The V gene lost 1 base and the J gene lost 2 bases, with 8 bases spanning the gap. Germline lookup yields CDR1 MRHNA and CDR2 SNTAGT.

This clone was counted only a few times. The chain recombines TRBV10-2 with TRBJ1-2; unclear D gene. Germline V gene lookup returns CDR1 WSHSY and CDR2 SAAADI. The CDR3 is 11 residues long. V lost 7 bases and J lost 5, with 8 bases in between. CDR3 in DNA: TGCGCCAGCATCCACAGATATGGCTACACCTTC. This encodes CASIHRYGYTF.

In this sample, this clone is medium-sized. The V call is TRBV12-3 or TRBV12-4, the J call TRBJ1-2, with D perhaps TRBD1 (5 bases). V lost 6 bases, J lost 1 base, and 15 bases lay in between. The CDR3 extends over 15 amino acids. CDR3 coding DNA: TGTGCCAGCAGCCCCGGCGGGGGTTATAACTATGGCTACACCTTC. Its protein is CASSPGGGYNYGYTF.

As regards this clone: At one of its ends the junction is not consistent with the germline gene, which may arise from a read error. This chain joins TRBV2 and TRBJ1-3; unclear D gene. Germline V gives CDR1 SNHLY, CDR2 FYNNEI. The CDR3 extends over 14 amino acids. The CDR3 loop is CASSVLGSGDTIYF. The CDR3 DNA reads TGTGCCAGCAGTGTGTTGGGCTCTGGAGACACCATATATTTT.

This clone was seen at least ten times. This specimen includes other DNA sequences encoding the same CDR3. The rearrangement joins TRBV9 to TRBJ2-7; 9 bases are a match to TRBD2. Germline CDR1 and CDR2: SGDLS and YYNGEE. The junction had 4 bases not matched to a gene; V was cut back by 0 bases and J by 3 bases. This CDR3 comprises 15 residues. This CDR3 is CASSVEAREGYEQYF. DNA for the CDR3: TGTGCCAGCAGCGTAGAGGCGCGGGAGGGCTACGAGCAGTACTTC. Full variable domain (rest looked up from reference TRBV9 and TRBJ2-7): DSGVTQTPKHLITATGQRVTLRCSPRSGDLSVYWYQQSLDQGLQFLIQYYNGEERAKGNILERFSAQQFPDLHSELNLSSLELGDSALYFCASSVEAREGYEQYFGPGTRLTVT.

This clone is medium-sized within its sample. The chain links TRBV27 to TRBJ2-1, with 9 positions matching TRBD2. J gave up 0 bases and V 7 bases, and 1 base lay outside the gene matches. This CDR3 has 14 amino acids. Germline loops: CDR1 MNHEY, CDR2 SMNVEV (reference sequence). For the CDR3, the DNA is TGTGCCAGCACTAGCGGGAACTCCTACAATGAGCAGTTCTTC. This codes for CASTSGNSYNEQFF.

This clone has ten or more counts. The chain combines TRBV5-1 with TRBJ2-5; TRBD2 matches 7 bases. In germline, CDR1 is SGHRS, CDR2 YFSETQ. The CDR3 sequence is 15 residues long. V lost 4 bases to trimming and J lost 2 bases; unmatched junction nucleotides: 8. The CDR3 loop is CASSPSGGSQETQYF. In DNA, the CDR3 is TGCGCCAGCAGCCCCTCCGGGGGGTCGCAAGAGACCCAGTACTTC.

This chain connects TRBV3-1 to TRBJ1-2; the match to TRBD1 covers 8 bases. Trimming at V came to 3 bases and at J to 4 bases, leaving 7 bases not matched to a gene. CDR1 LGHDT and CDR2 YNNKEL come from the germline V gene (reference sequence). The CDR3 sequence is 15 residues long. The CDR3 DNA reads TGTGCCAGCAGCCAGGCGCTGGACAGGGTCTATGGCTACACCTTC. Translated: CASSQALDRVYGYTF. Together with reference TRBV3-1 and TRBJ1-2, the CDR3 gives the full variable domain: DTAVSQTPKYLVTQMGNDKSIKCEQNLGHDTMYWYKQDSKKFLKIMFSYNNKELIINETVPNRFSPKSPDKAHLNLHINSLELGDSAVYFCASSQALDRVYGYTFGSGTRLTVV.

This clone was counted between two and nine times. The chain recombines TRBV29-1 with TRBJ2-2, with TRBD2 matching over 14 bases. This CDR3 is 15 amino acids long. CDR1 and CDR2 from the germline V gene are SQVTM and ANQGSEA. Trimming removed 5 bases from V and 5 bases from J; junction bases left unmatched: 4. CDR3 sequence: CSVRLAGGPTGELFF. The CDR3 DNA sequence: TGCAGCGTTCGACTAGCGGGAGGGCCTACCGGGGAGCTGTTTTTT.

This clone was counted between two and nine times. The CDR3 is CASSATGHGSGSYEQYF. Here the CDR3 DNA reads TGTGCCAGCAGCGCCACAGGACATGGTAGTGGCTCCTACGAGCAGTACTTC. The chain couples TRBV9 to TRBJ2-7, with a tentative D call TRBD1 (5 bases). The CDR3 is 17 amino acids. Germline lookup yields CDR1 SGDLS and CDR2 YYNGEE. Deletions cut 3 bases from V and 0 bases from J, with 19 bases between. The full variable domain, completed using reference TRBV9 and TRBJ2-7, is DSGVTQTPKHLITATGQRVTLRCSPRSGDLSVYWYQQSLDQGLQFLIQYYNGEERAKGNILERFSAQQFPDLHSELNLSSLELGDSALYFCASSATGHGSGSYEQYFGPGTRLTVT.

In its sample, this clone was seen a few times. The V and J genes are TRBV19 and TRBJ2-2, with D unclear. Germline values: CDR1 LNHDA, CDR2 SQIVND (reference sequence). The CDR3 sequence is 14 residues long. V lost 10 bases to trimming and J lost 1 base, with 13 bases between them. The CDR3 loop is CATDMGLNTGELFF. The CDR3 nucleotides are TGTGCCACCGACATGGGGTTGAACACCGGGGAGCTGTTTTTT. Full variable domain (rest looked up from reference TRBV19 and TRBJ2-2): DGGITQSPKYLFRKEGQNVTLSCEQNLNHDAMYWYRQDPGQGLRLIYYSQIVNDFQKGDIAEGYSVSREKKESFPLTVTSAQKNPTAFYLCATDMGLNTGELFFGEGSRLTVL.

This clone was found a few times. This sequence joins TRBV28 and TRBJ2-3; D gene unclear. CDR1 MDHEN and CDR2 SYDVKM come from the germline V gene. Trimming took 2 bases from V and 6 from J, leaving 12 bases between them. The CDR3 is 14 residues long. The CDR3 DNA is TGTGCCAGCAGTTTACCCCTCGCCACCGATACGCAGTATTTT. Translated, it gives CASSLPLATDTQYF.

This clone is classed as medium-sized. This chain connects TRBV19 to TRBJ1-2; D may be TRBD1 (6 bases). The CDR3 extends over 10 amino acids. With 6 bases removed from V and 7 bases from J, the gap between germline ends came to 6 bases. Germline CDR1 is LNHDA and CDR2 is SQIVND (reference sequence). Here the CDR3 DNA reads TGTGCCAGTAGACAGGGTGGCTACACCTTC. This encodes CASRQGGYTF.

Notes on this clone: This same CDR3 is encoded by further DNA sequences in the sample. CDR3 DNA sequence: TGCAGTGCACCATCCTTTCATCAAGGGGCCGTGTCTTTCTTT. Translating gives CSAPSFHQGAVSFF. V gene TRBV20-1 combines with J gene TRBJ1-1, with TRBD1 as a possible D gene (5 bases). V was pared by 6 bases and J by 12 bases, with 26 bases between. This CDR3 spans 14 amino acids. The germline V gene encodes CDR1 DFQATT and CDR2 SNEGSKA (reference sequence).

V is TRBV6-2 or TRBV6-3 and J is TRBJ1-1; 8 bases match TRBD1. The CDR3 runs to 14 residues. In germline, CDR1 is MNHEY, CDR2 SVGEGT. The V segment lost 5 bases and the J segment 5 bases; nucleotides outside the gene matches: 7. In DNA, the CDR3 is TGTGCCAGCAGTCGACCACGACAGGGGACTGAAGCTTTCTTT. This codes for CASSRPRQGTEAFF.

This clone has a count of ten or more. V is TRBV10-3 and J is TRBJ1-6; no clear D. The CDR3 contains 14 residues. The germline V gene has CDR1 ENHRY and CDR2 SYGVKD. V lost 3 bases, J lost 7 bases, and 10 bases lay in between. The CDR3 DNA reads as TGTGCCATCAGTGAATTGAGCGCCAATTCACCCCTCCACTTT. Amino acid sequence: CAISELSANSPLHF.

This clone was found many times. The genes are TRBV20-1 and TRBJ2-2; D not certain. V shed 0 bases and J shed 6 bases, with 8 bases lying between them. The CDR3 totals 13 residues. The germline gives CDR1 DFQATT, CDR2 SNEGSKA (reference sequence). The CDR3 nucleotides read TGCAGTGCTAGAGAAGAGGAGCCCGGGGAGCTGTTTTTT. This translates into CSAREEEPGELFF.

This chain links TRBV6-1 with TRBJ2-7, with no clear D. Germline V lookup: CDR1 MNHNS, CDR2 SASEGT. The CDR3 spans 12 residues. Trimming took off 8 bases at V and 3 bases at J, with 11 bases between the two ends. The CDR3 DNA follows: TGTGCCAGCCGGCCGTCGGGCTACGAGCAGTACTTC. Protein sequence: CASRPSGYEQYF.

Comments on this clone: Compared with germline, one end of the junction differs, possibly owing to a read error. This chain joins TRBV20-1 and TRBJ1-5; no clear D gene. The CDR3 has 15 amino acids. Germline values: CDR1 DFQATT, CDR2 SNEGSKA (reference sequence). CDR3 sequence reads: CSARAGWYSNQPQDF. The CDR3 DNA reads as TGCAGTGCTAGGGCCGGGTGGTATAGCAATCAGCCCCAGGATTTT.

This clone showed up just a few times. The J gene is TRBJ2-7, the V gene TRBV6-2 or TRBV6-3, with TRBD1 matching 9 bases. The germline V gene encodes CDR1 MNHEY and CDR2 SVGEGT. The V and J ends lost 6 bases and 5 bases, in that order; junction bases with no gene match: 11. The CDR3 extends over 15 amino acids. CDR3 amino acids: CASSSPGTGKDEQYF. In DNA form, the CDR3 reads TGTGCCAGCAGCTCACCCGGGACAGGGAAGGACGAGCAGTACTTC.

V gene TRBV2 combines with J gene TRBJ1-2; 7 nucleotides align to TRBD1. The CDR3 runs 14 residues. The V and J ends lost 0 bases and 8 bases, in that order; junction bases with no gene match: 6. Germline V gives CDR1 SNHLY, CDR2 FYNNEI. In DNA, the CDR3 is TGTGCCAGCAGTGAAGCCAACAGGGGTTACGGCTACACCTTC. It codes for CASSEANRGYGYTF. Full variable domain (remainder filled in from reference TRBV2 and TRBJ1-2): EPEVTQTPSHQVTQMGQEVILRCVPISNHLYFYWYRQILGQKVEFLVSFYNNEISEKSEIFDDQFSVERPDGSNFTLKIRSTKLEDSAMYFCASSEANRGYGYTFGSGTRLTVV.

On this clone: This may arise from a read error, as a much more abundant clone is one base away. This chain joins TRBV13 and TRBJ2-5; perhaps TRBD1 as D (6 bases). This CDR3 has 12 amino acids. The germline CDR1 and CDR2 sequences are PRHDT and FYEKMQ (reference sequence). This CDR3 reads CVSRGRMETQYF. The CDR3 nucleotides are TGTGTCAGCAGGGGCCGTATGGAGACCCAGTACTTC.